This T cell receptor beta chain was recovered during a study of cytomegalovirus exposure and HLA in healthy donors. Study-level information: HLA-typed donors contributed some 87 million unique TCRs, which were held in an early data release.

The PCR used 60 Vbeta and 13 Jbeta primers. The repertoire was sequenced with immunoSEQ multiplex PCR; TCRdb's copy has only in-frame clones and lacks some. Its table lists roughly 100,000 clones. Study results and limitations: There was a cluster of highly shared sequence variants that was likely a sequencing artifact. It was shown in a later analysis that HLA-associated TCR beta chains were more clonally expanded than other, equally common chains. Immune exposure was documented only through CMV serostatus.

CDR3 length: 14 residues. CDR1 SGHRS and CDR2 YFSETQ come from the germline V gene. The V gene end was trimmed by 4 bases and the J gene end by 4 bases; junction bases not matched to a gene: 4. Details on this clone: Antigen: not known. Other nucleotide sequences in the sample specify the same CDR3.

This rearrangement joins TRBV5-1 to TRBJ2-7; 11 bases agree with TRBD1. The source material was PBMCs. This TCR derives from a man in his forties or fifties in good health and CMV-seronegative. CDR3 residues: CASSPGQGAYEQYF. In DNA, the CDR3 is TGCGCCAGCAGCCCAGGACAGGGGGCTTACGAGCAGTACTTC.